This TCR beta chain emerged from a study of shared clonotypes between healthy human individuals. Clones were read by immunoSEQ multiplex PCR, and TCRdb kept only the in-frame ones, dropping some. The sample has 1.6 million or so clones; roughly 96% are singletons. From germline, CDR1 is SGHTA and CDR2 FQGNSA. This CDR3 comprises 14 residues. V was shortened by 1 base and J by 0 bases, with 5 bases between the two germline ends. A remark on this clone: Other DNA sequences within the sample encode an identical CDR3.

This clonotype was obtained from a man between 25 and 39 years old in good health. J is TRBJ2-3 and V is TRBV7-2; D gene ambiguous. The source material was naive CD4+ T cells sorted from blood. Subset reported: CD45RA+ positively selected. Written as DNA, the CDR3 is TGTGCCAGCAGCTTAGGGCCTAGCACAGATACGCAGTATTTT. It specifies CASSLGPSTDTQYF.